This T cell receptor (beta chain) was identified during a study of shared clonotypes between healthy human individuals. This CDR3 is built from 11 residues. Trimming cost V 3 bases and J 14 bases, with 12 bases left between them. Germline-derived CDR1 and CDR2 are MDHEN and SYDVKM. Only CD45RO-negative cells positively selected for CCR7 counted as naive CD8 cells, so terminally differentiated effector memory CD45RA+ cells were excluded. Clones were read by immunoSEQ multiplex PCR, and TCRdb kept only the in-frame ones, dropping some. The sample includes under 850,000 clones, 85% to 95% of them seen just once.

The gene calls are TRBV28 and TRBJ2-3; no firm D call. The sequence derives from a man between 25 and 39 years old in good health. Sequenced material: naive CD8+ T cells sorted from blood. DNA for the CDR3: TGTGCCAGCAGTTTCGGATACGTTGGGTATTTT. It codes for CASSFGYVGYF. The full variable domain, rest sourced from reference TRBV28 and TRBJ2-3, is DVKVTQSSRYLVKRTGEKVFLECVQDMDHENMFWYRQDPGLGLRLIYFSYDVKMKEKGDIPEGYSVSREKKERFSLILESASTNQTSMYLCASSFGYVGYFGPGTRLTVL.